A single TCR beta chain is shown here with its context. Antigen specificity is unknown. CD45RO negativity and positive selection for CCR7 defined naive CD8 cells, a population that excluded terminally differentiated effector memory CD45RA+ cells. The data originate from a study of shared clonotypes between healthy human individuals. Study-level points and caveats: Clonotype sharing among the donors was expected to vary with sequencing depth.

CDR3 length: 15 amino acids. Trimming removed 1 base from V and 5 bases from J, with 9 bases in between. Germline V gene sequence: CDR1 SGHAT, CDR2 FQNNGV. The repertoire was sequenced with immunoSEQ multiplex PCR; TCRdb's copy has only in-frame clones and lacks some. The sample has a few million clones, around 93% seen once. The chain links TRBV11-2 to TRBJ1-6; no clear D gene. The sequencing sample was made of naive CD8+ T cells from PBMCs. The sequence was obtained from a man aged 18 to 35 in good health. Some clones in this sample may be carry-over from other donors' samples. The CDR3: CASSLGVLNNSPLHF. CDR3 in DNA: TGTGCCAGCAGCTTAGGGGTTTTGAATAATTCACCCCTCCACTTT.